This T cell receptor (beta chain) stems from a study of T cell repertoires in cytomegalovirus infection. In the study overall: Peptides in the study included HLA-C-restricted and HLA-B-restricted CMV epitopes.

This clonotype was counted a few times. Its antigen remains unknown. TCRdb re-analysed the reads in MiXCR, keeping a single row per CDR3 protein. This sample has approximately 76,000 distinct CDR3 sequences, with 35% to 50% found just once. Study-wide results and limits: Based on cumulative public TCR beta family frequency, carriers of CMV plus the relevant HLA were identified.

Trimming removed 5 bases from V and 1 base from J; junction bases left unmatched: 4. The CDR3 covers 14 residues. Germline assignment: CDR1 SGHVS and CDR2 FNYEAQ. This TCR came from a human donor in good health (CMV status not recorded). Some clones in this sample may be carry-over from other donors' samples. This specimen consisted of CD8+ T cells from cultured PBMCs, obtained from culture after CMV antigen stimulation. The rearrangement joins TRBV7-6 to TRBJ2-7; 8 nucleotides line up with TRBD1. The chain's CDR3 is CASSQGQESYEQYF. CDR3 coding DNA: TGTGCCAGCAGCCAGGGACAGGAGTCCTACGAGCAGTACTTC.